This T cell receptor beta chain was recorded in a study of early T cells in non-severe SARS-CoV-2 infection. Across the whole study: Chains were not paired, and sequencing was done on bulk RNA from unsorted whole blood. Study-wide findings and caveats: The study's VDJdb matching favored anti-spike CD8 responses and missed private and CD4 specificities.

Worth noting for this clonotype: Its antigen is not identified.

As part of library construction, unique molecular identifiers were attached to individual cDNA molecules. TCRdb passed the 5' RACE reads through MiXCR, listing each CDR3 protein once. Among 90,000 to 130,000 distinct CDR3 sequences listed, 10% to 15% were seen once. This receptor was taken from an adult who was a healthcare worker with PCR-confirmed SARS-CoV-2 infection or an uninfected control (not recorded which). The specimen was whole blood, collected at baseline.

The CDR3 bases are TGCAGTGCTAGAGCCGGGACTTTTGTGGGCAATGAGCAGTTCTTC. Translating it yields CSARAGTFVGNEQFF. The chain has TRBV20-1 and TRBJ2-1; possible D gene TRBD2, 6 bases. The CDR3 length is 15 residues. V lost 1 base, J lost 6 bases, and 16 bases lay in between. Germline lookup yields CDR1 DFQATT and CDR2 SNEGSKA (reference sequence).